The source of this T cell receptor (beta chain) is a study of blood T cell repertoires in COVID-19. This CDR3 spans 17 amino acids. V was pared by 0 bases and J by 3 bases, with 7 bases of the junction left unmatched. Germline CDR1 is MNHEY and CDR2 is SVGEGT. The assay was immunoSEQ multiplex PCR, and TCRdb's table has in-frame clones only and misses some. The repertoire holds some 140,000 clones, with over 60% as singletons. Sequencing used peripheral blood. The chain links TRBV6-2 or TRBV6-3 to TRBJ2-4, with 8 bases lining up with TRBD1. The sequence was collected from a man at least 80 years old with acute or convalescent COVID-19. The CDR3 DNA is TGTGCCAGCAGTTACTCGATTGGGACAGGTAACAAAAACATTCAGTACTTC. Translation: CASSYSIGTGNKNIQYF.